Following are 8 T cell receptor beta chains from one sample sequenced in a study of shared clonotypes between healthy human individuals. Clones were sequenced by immunoSEQ multiplex PCR, and TCRdb holds only the in-frame ones, with some missing. Altogether millions of clones are present, over 85% being singletons, with the ten largest covering more than 0.1%. The sequencing input was naive CD4+ T cells sorted from blood. Subset reported: CD45RA+ positively selected. The receptors come from a young man in good health.

The chain joins TRBV19 to TRBJ1-6; 7 bases agree with TRBD1. With 6 bases clipped from V and 9 bases from J, the junction kept 8 bases outside the gene matches. Germline V gene lookup returns CDR1 LNHDA and CDR2 SQIVND (reference sequence). CDR3 length: 14 residues. CDR3 DNA sequence: TGTGCCAGTAGCTTAACAGGGGTTGGTTCACCCCTCCACTTT. Its protein product is CASSLTGVGSPLHF. The variable domain in full, with the rest retrieved from reference TRBV19 and TRBJ1-6, is DGGITQSPKYLFRKEGQNVTLSCEQNLNHDAMYWYRQDPGQGLRLIYYSQIVNDFQKGDIAEGYSVSREKKESFPLTVTSAQKNPTAFYLCASSLTGVGSPLHFGNGTRLTVT.

The genes are TRBV19 and TRBJ1-3, with unresolved D. CDR3 length: 15 residues. The germline V gene encodes CDR1 LNHDA and CDR2 SQIVND (reference sequence). V gave up 3 bases and J gave up 0 bases, with 9 bases separating them. The CDR3 sequence: CASSIEGSSGNTIYF. DNA for the CDR3: TGTGCCAGTAGTATCGAGGGAAGCTCTGGAAACACCATATATTTT.

The chain couples TRBV15 to TRBJ2-5; a possible D gene is TRBD2 (6 bases). The germline V gene encodes CDR1 LNHNV and CDR2 YYDKDF (reference sequence). The germline V and J ends were trimmed by 4 bases and 2 bases, with 14 bases remaining between them. This CDR3 is 15 amino acids long. CDR3 region: CATSKSLAKQETQYF. CDR3 bases: TGTGCCACCAGCAAGAGTCTAGCGAAACAAGAGACCCAGTACTTC.

The chain links TRBV9 to TRBJ2-3, with 8 bases aligning to TRBD1. This CDR3 region has 16 residues. With 3 bases clipped from V and 4 bases from J, the junction kept 10 bases outside the gene matches. Germline V CDR1 and CDR2: SGDLS, YYNGEE. The CDR3 DNA sequence: TGTGCCAGCAGCGCGTCGGACAGGGTCTTTGCAGATACGCAGTATTTT. This encodes CASSASDRVFADTQYF.

The V gene is TRBV6-5, the J gene TRBJ2-3; the D gene is possibly TRBD2 (6 bases). This CDR3 has 15 residues. Trimming removed 0 bases at V and 5 bases at J, with 12 bases between. Germline values: CDR1 MNHEY, CDR2 SVGAGI. In DNA, the CDR3 is TGTGCCAGCAGTTACTCCACGGGAGCAAGAGATACGCAGTATTTT. This gives the protein CASSYSTGARDTQYF.

CDR3 region: CASSVGGGRGQETQYF. In nucleotides, the CDR3 is TGTGCCAGCAGCGTAGGGGGAGGCAGGGGTCAAGAGACCCAGTACTTC. This sequence joins TRBV9 and TRBJ2-5; D is perhaps TRBD1 or TRBD2 (6 bases each). The germline CDR1 and CDR2 sequences are SGDLS and YYNGEE. V lost 0 bases to trimming and J lost 2 bases, with 14 bases between them. CDR3 length: 16 amino acids.

V gene TRBV30 combines with J gene TRBJ1-6; D is unclear. CDR1 is GTSNPN, CDR2 SVGIG, per germline (reference sequence). V lost 2 bases to trimming and J lost 8 bases, with 10 bases between them. This CDR3 region has 13 residues. The CDR3 region is CAWSLSRDSPLHF. DNA of the CDR3: TGTGCCTGGAGTCTTTCGAGGGATTCACCCCTCCACTTT.

CDR3 loop: CSVYGQGSEDTQYF. DNA for the CDR3: TGCAGCGTGTATGGACAGGGGAGTGAAGATACGCAGTATTTT. The chain couples TRBV29-1 to TRBJ2-3, with 9 positions matching TRBD1. J gave up 5 bases and V 6 bases, and 9 bases lay outside the gene matches. The CDR3 has 14 residues. The germline V gene encodes CDR1 SQVTM and CDR2 ANQGSEA.